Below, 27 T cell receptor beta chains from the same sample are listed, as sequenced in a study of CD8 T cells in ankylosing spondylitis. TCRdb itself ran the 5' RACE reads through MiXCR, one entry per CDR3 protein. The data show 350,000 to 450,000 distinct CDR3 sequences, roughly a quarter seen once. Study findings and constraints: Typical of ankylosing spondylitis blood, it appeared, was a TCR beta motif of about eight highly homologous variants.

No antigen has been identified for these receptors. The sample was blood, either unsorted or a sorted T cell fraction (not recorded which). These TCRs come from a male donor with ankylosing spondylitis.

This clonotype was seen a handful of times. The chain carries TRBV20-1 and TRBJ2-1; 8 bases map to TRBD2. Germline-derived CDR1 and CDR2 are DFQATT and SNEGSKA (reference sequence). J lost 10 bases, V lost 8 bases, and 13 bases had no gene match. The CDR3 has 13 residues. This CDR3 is CSTGGLVRYEQFF. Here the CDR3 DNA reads TGCAGTACCGGGGGACTAGTGAGGTACGAGCAGTTCTTC.

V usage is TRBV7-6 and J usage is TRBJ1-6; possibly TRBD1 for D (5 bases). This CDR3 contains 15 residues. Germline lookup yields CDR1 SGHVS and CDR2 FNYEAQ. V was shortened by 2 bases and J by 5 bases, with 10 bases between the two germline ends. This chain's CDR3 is CASSLWETDNSPLHF. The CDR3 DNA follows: TGTGCCAGCAGCTTATGGGAGACAGATAATTCACCCCTCCACTTT.

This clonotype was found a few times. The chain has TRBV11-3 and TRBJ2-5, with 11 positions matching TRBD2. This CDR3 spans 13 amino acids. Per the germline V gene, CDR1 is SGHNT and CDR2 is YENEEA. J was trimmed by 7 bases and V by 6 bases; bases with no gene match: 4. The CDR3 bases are TGTGCCAGCAGTTCCGGGACTAGCGGGACCCAGTACTTC. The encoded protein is CASSSGTSGTQYF.

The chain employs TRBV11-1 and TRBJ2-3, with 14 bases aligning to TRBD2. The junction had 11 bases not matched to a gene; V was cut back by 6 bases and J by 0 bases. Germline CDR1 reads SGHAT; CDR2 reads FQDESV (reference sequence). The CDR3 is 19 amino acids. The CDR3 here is CASRPRLAGGPQSTDTQYF. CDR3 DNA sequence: TGTGCCAGCAGGCCACGACTAGCGGGAGGGCCCCAAAGCACAGATACGCAGTATTTT. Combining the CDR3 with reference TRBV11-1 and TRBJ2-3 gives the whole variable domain EAEVAQSPRYKITEKSQAVAFWCDPISGHATLYWYRQILGQGPELLVQFQDESVVDDSQLPKDRFSAERLKGVDSTLKIQPAELGDSAMYLCASRPRLAGGPQSTDTQYFGPGTRLTVL.

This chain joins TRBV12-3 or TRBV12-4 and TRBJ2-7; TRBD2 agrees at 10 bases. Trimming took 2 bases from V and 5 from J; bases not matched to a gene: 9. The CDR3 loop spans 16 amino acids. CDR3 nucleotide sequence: TGTGCCAGCAGTTTACGGTTGGCTAGCGGGAGCCACGAGCAGTACTTC. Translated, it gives CASSLRLASGSHEQYF.

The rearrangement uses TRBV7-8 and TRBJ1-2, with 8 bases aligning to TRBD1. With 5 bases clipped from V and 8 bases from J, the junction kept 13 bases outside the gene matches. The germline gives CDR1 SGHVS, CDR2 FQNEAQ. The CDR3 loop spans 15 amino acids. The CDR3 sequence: CASSHGTGGKQGYTF. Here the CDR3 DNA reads TGTGCCAGCAGCCACGGGACAGGAGGAAAGCAAGGCTACACCTTC.

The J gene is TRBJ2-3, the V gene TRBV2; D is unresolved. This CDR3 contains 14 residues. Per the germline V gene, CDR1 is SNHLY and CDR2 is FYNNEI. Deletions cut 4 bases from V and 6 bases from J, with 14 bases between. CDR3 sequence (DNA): TGTGCCAGCAGTGTGGGCAGCCACTGGGATACGCAGTATTTT. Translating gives CASSVGSHWDTQYF.

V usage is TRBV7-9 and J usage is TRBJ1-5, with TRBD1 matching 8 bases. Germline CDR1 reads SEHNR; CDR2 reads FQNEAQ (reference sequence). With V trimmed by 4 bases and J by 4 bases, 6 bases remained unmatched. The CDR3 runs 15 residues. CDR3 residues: CASSSIGQGNQPQHF. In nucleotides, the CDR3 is TGTGCCAGCAGCTCGATTGGACAGGGAAATCAGCCCCAGCATTTT.

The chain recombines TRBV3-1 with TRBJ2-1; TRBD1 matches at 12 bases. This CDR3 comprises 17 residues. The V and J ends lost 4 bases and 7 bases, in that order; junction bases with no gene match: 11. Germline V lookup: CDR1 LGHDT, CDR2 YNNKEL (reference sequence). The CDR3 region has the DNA TGTGCCAGCAGCCTTCTTTCCGGGACAGGGGGCAGGAATGAGCAGTTCTTC. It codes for CASSLLSGTGGRNEQFF.

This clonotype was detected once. The CDR3 region has the DNA TGTGCCAGCAGCAGGGCCCAGATTAAGGACACAGATACGCAGTATTTT. Translated, it gives CASSRAQIKDTDTQYF. The chain has TRBV21-1 and TRBJ2-3; no check of the table's D call, TRBD2, against the DNA was made. TRBV21-1 is listed as a pseudogene. The CDR3 consists of 16 residues.

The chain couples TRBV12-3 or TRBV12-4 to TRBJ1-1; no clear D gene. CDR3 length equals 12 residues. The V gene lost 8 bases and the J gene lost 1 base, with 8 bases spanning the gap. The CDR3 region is CASSAGNTEAFF. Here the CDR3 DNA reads TGTGCCAGCTCCGCCGGGAACACTGAAGCTTTCTTT.

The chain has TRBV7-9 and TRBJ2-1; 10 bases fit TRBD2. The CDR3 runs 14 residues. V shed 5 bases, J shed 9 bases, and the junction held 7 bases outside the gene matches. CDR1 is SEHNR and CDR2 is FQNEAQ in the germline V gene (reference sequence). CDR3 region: CASSPLAGVGEQFF. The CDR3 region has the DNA TGTGCCAGCAGCCCTCTAGCGGGAGTCGGTGAGCAGTTCTTC.

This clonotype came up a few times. CDR3 coding DNA: TGCGCCAGCAGAAGGGAACTAGACCGGAATGAGCAGTTCTTC. This sequence encodes CASRRELDRNEQFF. The chain joins TRBV4-1 to TRBJ2-1; D possibly corresponds to TRBD2 (5 bases). Germline V gene sequence: CDR1 MGHRA, CDR2 YSYEKL. V gave up 6 bases and J gave up 7 bases, with 16 bases separating them. The CDR3 consists of 14 residues.

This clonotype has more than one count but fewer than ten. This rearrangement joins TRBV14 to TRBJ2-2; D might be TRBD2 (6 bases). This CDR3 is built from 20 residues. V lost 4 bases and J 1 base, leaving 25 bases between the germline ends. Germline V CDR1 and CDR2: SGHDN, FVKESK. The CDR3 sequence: CASSRSRGTALTLNTGELFF. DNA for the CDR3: TGTGCCAGCAGCCGGAGCCGGGGGACTGCCCTAACGCTGAACACCGGGGAGCTGTTTTTT.

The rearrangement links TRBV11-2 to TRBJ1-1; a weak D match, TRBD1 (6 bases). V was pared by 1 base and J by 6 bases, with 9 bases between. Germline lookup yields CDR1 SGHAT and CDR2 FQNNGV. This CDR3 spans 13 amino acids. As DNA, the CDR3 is TGTGCCAGCAGCTTAGCGACAGGCGCTGAAGCTTTCTTT. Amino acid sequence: CASSLATGAEAFF.

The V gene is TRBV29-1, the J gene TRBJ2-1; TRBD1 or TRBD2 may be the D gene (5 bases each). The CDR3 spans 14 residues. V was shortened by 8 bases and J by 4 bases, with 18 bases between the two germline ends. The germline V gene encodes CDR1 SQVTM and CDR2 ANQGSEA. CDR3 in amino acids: CSTGAGALYNEQFF. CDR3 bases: TGCAGCACTGGGGCGGGCGCGCTTTACAATGAGCAGTTCTTC.

The CDR3 spells CASSVEGVRPQHF. As DNA, the CDR3 is TGTGCCAGCAGCGTCGAGGGAGTCAGGCCCCAGCATTTT. This sequence joins TRBV6-6 and TRBJ1-5; D gene ambiguous. The length of the CDR3 is 13 residues. The V gene's germline CDR1 is MNHNY and CDR2 SVGAGI (reference sequence). V was trimmed by 6 bases and J by 9 bases, leaving 15 bases between them.

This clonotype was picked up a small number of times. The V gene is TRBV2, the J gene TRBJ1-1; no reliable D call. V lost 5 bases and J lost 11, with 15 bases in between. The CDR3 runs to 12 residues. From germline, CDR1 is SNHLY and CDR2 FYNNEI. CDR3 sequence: CASSPLGREAFF. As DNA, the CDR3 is TGTGCCAGCAGTCCTTTAGGGCGAGAGGCTTTCTTT.

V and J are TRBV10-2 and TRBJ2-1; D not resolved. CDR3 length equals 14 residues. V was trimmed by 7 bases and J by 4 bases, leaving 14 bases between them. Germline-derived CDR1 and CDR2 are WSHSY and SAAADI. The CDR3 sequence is CASNVKGPYNEQFF. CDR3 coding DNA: TGCGCCAGCAACGTCAAGGGCCCGTACAATGAGCAGTTCTTC.

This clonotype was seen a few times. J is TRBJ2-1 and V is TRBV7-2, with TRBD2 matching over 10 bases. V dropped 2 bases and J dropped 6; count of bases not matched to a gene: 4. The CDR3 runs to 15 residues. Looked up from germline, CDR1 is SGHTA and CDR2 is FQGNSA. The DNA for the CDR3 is TGTGCCAGCAGCTTACTAGCGGGGGCCCTCAATGAGCAGTTCTTC. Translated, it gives CASSLLAGALNEQFF.

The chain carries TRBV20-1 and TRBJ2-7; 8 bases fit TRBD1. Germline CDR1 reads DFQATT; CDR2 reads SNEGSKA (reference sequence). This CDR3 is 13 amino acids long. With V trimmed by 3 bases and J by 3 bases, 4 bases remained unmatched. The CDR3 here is CSASQGAYYEQYF. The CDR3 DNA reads TGCAGTGCTAGTCAGGGGGCTTACTACGAGCAGTACTTC.

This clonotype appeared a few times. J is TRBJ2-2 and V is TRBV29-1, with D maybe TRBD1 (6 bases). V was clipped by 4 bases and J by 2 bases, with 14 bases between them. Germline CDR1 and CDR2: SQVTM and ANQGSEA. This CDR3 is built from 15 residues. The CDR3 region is CSVVTRTVNTGELFF. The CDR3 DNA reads TGCAGCGTTGTGACCCGGACAGTAAACACCGGGGAGCTGTTTTTT.

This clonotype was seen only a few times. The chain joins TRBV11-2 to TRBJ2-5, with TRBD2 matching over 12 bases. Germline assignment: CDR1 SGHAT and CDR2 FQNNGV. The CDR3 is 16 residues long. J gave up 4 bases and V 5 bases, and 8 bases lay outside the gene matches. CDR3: CASSMTSGSAIETQYF. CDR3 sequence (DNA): TGTGCCAGCAGCATGACTAGCGGGAGTGCGATAGAGACCCAGTACTTC.

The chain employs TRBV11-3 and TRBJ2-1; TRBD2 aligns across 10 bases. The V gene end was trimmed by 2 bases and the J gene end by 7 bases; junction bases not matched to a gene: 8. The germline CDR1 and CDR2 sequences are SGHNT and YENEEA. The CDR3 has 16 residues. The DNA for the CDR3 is TGTGCCAGCAGCTTAAACCTAGCGGGAGATCCGAATGAGCAGTTCTTC. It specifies CASSLNLAGDPNEQFF.

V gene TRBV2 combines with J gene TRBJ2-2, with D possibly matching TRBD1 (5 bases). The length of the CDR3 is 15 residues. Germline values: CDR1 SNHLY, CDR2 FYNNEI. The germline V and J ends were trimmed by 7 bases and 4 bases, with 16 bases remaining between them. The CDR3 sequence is CASIRSQGFTGELFF. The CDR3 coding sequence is TGTGCCAGCATTAGGAGTCAGGGATTCACCGGGGAGCTGTTTTTT.

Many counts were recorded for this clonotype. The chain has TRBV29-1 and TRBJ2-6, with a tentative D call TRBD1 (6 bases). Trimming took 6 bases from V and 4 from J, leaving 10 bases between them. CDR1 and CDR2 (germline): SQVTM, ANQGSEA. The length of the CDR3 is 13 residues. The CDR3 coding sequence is TGCAGCGTGCAGGGGACCGGGGCCAACGTCCTGACTTTC. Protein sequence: CSVQGTGANVLTF. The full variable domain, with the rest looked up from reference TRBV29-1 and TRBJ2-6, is SAVISQKPSRDICQRGTSLTIQCQVDSQVTMMFWYRQQPGQSLTLIATANQGSEATYESGFVIDKFPISRPNLTFSTLTVSNMSPEDSSIYLCSVQGTGANVLTFGAGSRLTVL.

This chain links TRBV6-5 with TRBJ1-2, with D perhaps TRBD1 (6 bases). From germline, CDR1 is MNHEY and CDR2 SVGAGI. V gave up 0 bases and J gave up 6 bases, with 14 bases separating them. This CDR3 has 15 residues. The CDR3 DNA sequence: TGTGCCAGCAGTTACTCGAGGGGGTCCCCGAATGGCTACACCTTC. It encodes CASSYSRGSPNGYTF.